This T cell receptor beta chain was obtained from a study of blood T cell repertoires in COVID-19. Looking at the study overall: COVID-19 samples from acute and convalescent phases originated in the United States, Italy and Spain. T cells, B-cell-depleted T cells, or PBMCs provided the cDNA or gDNA that served as material.

Study processing details: Estimation of nucleated cell counts relied on the amplification of reference gene primers. Profiled with immunoSEQ multiplex PCR; TCRdb holds only in-frame clones, not every one. Clonal size and the V and J genes are those of that table, whereas D and trimming came from the DNA. The table records approximately 190,000 clones, around 84% of them present only once. Unmatched junction bases numbered 5, after V lost 4 bases and J lost 8 bases. The CDR3 has 12 amino acids. Germline assignment: CDR1 SGHTS and CDR2 YDEGEE. V gene TRBV5-8 combines with J gene TRBJ1-2; 7 nucleotides agree with TRBD1. The sequence was obtained from a man older than 75 with acute or convalescent COVID-19. The sequenced sample consisted of peripheral blood. CDR3 nucleotide sequence: TGTGCCAGCAGCCTGACAGGGCTGGGCTACACCTTC. This codes for CASSLTGLGYTF.